This T cell receptor beta chain was recorded in a study of vaccination and CD4 T cells after COVID-19. Treatment here: roughly ten-day PBMC culture with coronavirus spike peptide pools or control peptides (ViraFEST assay). Pre-COVID-19 pandemic sampling (2011-2018) yielded the unexposed donor's CD4+ T cells. Comments on this clonotype: Its matching antigen is unknown.

Trimming stripped 5 bases from V and 13 bases from J, with 18 bases between. The CDR3 has 13 amino acids. Germline loops: CDR1 LNHDA, CDR2 SQIVND (reference sequence). The Oncomine TCR Beta short-read assay sequenced DNA from cultured CD4+ T cells. Genomic DNA was taken out of cultured CD4+ T cells by extraction. MiXCR was run by TCRdb on the PCR reads, yielding one entry per CDR3 protein. The sample lists approximately 9,500 distinct CDR3 sequences; around 32% were seen once. This receptor was identified in a human donor in good health. The sample was CD4+ T cells from blood, cultured in vitro. V and J are TRBV19 and TRBJ2-4; a weak D match, TRBD2 (6 bases). The CDR3, as DNA: TGTGCCAGTAGTCCGCGCCGGGACTCCCCCCAGTACTTC. This sequence encodes CASSPRRDSPQYF. Variable domain in full (rest from reference TRBV19 and TRBJ2-4): DGGITQSPKYLFRKEGQNVTLSCEQNLNHDAMYWYRQDPGQGLRLIYYSQIVNDFQKGDIAEGYSVSREKKESFPLTVTSAQKNPTAFYLCASSPRRDSPQYFGAGTRLSVL.